The present T cell receptor beta chain was sequenced within a study of shared clonotypes between healthy human individuals. Germline lookup yields CDR1 SNHLY and CDR2 FYNNEI. J lost 0 bases, V lost 2 bases, and 6 bases had no gene match. This CDR3 is built from 17 residues. Sequenced by immunoSEQ multiplex PCR; TCRdb stores in-frame clones only, minus some. The sample yields 2 million to 2.5 million clones, 85% to 95% seen once. General study results and limits: Sequencing depth was a factor that was expected to affect clonotype sharing among donors. The sharing of 5% to 6.5% of naive CD4 clonotypes was seen across a handful of donors. Non-shared clonotypes were found to have lower generation probabilities than the clonotypes that were shared by all four of the sorted-subset donors.

Notes on this clone: Its antigen is as yet unknown.

This TCR was recovered from a man aged 18-30 years in good health. Some clones in this sample may be carry-over from other donors' samples. The chain is built from TRBV2 and TRBJ2-7; the match to TRBD2 covers 11 bases. The specimen sequenced was naive CD4+ T cells from PBMCs. Subset given: CD45RA+ positively selected. The CDR3 sequence: CASSELASGRSSYEQYF. The CDR3 DNA follows: TGTGCCAGCAGTGAATTGGCTAGCGGGAGGAGCTCCTACGAGCAGTACTTC.